The entry below describes one TCR beta chain. The target of this receptor is not known. No much larger clone exists at a distance of one base, and base qualities are not known. The library was built by means of UMI-ligation and nested PCR. Using T4 RNA ligase 1, a single-stranded oligonucleotide bearing the Illumina SP2 sequence plus a UMI was ligated onto the 3' end of the cDNA. PCR1 consisted of 4 to 5 cycles (98 degrees C 15 s, 69 degrees C 30 s, 72 degrees C 40 s), and for the beta primer an equimolar mix of RC1.1 and RC1.2 was used to cover TRBC1 and TRBC2. Starting at PCR2, TCR alpha and beta chains were handled separately, and sample indices and Illumina adaptors were added. The UMI comprised 12 random nucleotides, as two hexamers separated by a spacer, placed after an 8-base spacer. Sequencing was done on an Illumina MiSeq using v2 2x251 paired-end chemistry, usually with roughly twelve samples per run. PhiX DNA at roughly 4.5-7.5% was added to each sequencing library to increase diversity. The paper's processing steps were these. Raw reads were converted to FASTQ with bcl2fastq and demultiplexed by dual indices using Demultiplexor. Decombinator assigned V and J genes by tag matching, allowing a single base-pair mismatch. Collapsinator used UMIs to correct both sequencing errors and frequency errors arising from PCR heterogeneity. CDR3Translator turned Decombinator identifiers into nucleotide sequence, translated that sequence into amino acids, and pulled out the CDR3 based on C- and N-terminal motifs. A cluster of KT2 sequences sharing one unique molecular identifier was counted as one distinct KT2 TCR. TCRdb reprocessing: public reads trimmed at Q25 with fastp, clones called with MiXCR, in-frame beta chains kept. Rows merge per CDR3 protein into single entries with the most common DNA and genes. None of the V and J calls come from the authors' own analysis; TCRdb made them. The table for this sample lists roughly 51,000 distinct CDR3 sequences; over 9% of them were counted only once. In total, the top ten clones hold around 9.9% of the sample.

The record originates from a study of quantifying T cell responses using KT2 cells (dated by TCRdb to between 2016 and 2019). Regarding the complete study: RNA was DNase-treated and reverse transcribed with TCR alpha and beta constant-region primers, mostly using SuperScript III. The efficiency of the T4 ligation step under optimum conditions was estimated to be above 9.5%. To prevent over-amplification, PCR2 was performed as a SYBR Green qPCR and halted at a predetermined fluorescence threshold.

To test the sensitivity and accuracy of the pipeline, known numbers of KT2, a T cell clone whose TCR had already been sequenced, were spiked into unfractionated PBMC. A range of KT2-to-PBMC ratios was set up by mixing KT2 cells into a fixed number of PBMC. The V end loses 1 base and the J end loses 3 bases, and a stretch of 10 bases separates them. Including cysteine and phenylalanine, the CDR3 has 15 amino acids. Just CDR3 DNA is preserved here, 45 bases in frame from base 1. In the germline V gene, CDR1 corresponds to SGHTA and CDR2 to FQGNSA. What the authors observed across the whole study: The numbers of KT2 alpha and beta sequences increased linearly with the number of input KT2 cells across several orders of magnitude. This TCR sequencing study did not compare the pipeline side by side with other TCR sequencing techniques. Saturation was seen in the detection of KT2 sequences when very high numbers of KT2 cells were spiked in. KT2 sequences were detected down to the lowest spike-in tested, about one KT2 cell per 100,000 PBMC.

The chain was built from TRBV7-2 and TRBJ1-5; the D gene is not confidently resolved. The TCR originated in a human donor. Sequencing input: PBMCs spiked with cells of the T cell clone KT2. The CDR3 protein sequence reads: CASSLGPGDNQPQHF. The nucleotides are TGTGCCAGCAGCTTAGGTCCGGGAGACAATCAGCCCCAGCATTTT.